This T cell receptor beta chain was sequenced during a study of cytomegalovirus exposure and HLA in healthy donors. General observations from the study: Rare sequences made up most TCRs, while some public TCRs were found in many donors. The authors later found most CMV-associated TCR beta chains appeared HLA-restricted. The investigators catalogued about 170 TCR beta chains as cytomegalovirus-associated.

As to this clone: What it binds is not known.

The V gene lost 11 bases and the J gene lost 1 base, with 17 bases spanning the gap. Germline CDR1 reads SGHAT; CDR2 reads FQNNGV. The CDR3 has 14 residues. PCR primers comprised 60 Vbeta and 13 Jbeta primers. Sequencing was performed with immunoSEQ multiplex PCR; in TCRdb, only in-frame clones are kept and a portion is missing. This repertoire shows roughly 120,000 clones, approximately 67% found once; its top ten account for about 8.5%. The V gene is TRBV11-2, the J gene TRBJ1-1; D call uncertain. The sequenced material came from PBMCs. This receptor was taken from a man younger than 35 in good health and CMV-seropositive. The CDR3 nucleotides are TGTGCCTCTAGCCGCGTGTATAGGAACACTGAAGCTTTCTTT. This codes for CASSRVYRNTEAFF.